This TCR beta chain is from a study of regulatory T cells in long-lasting Graves disease. This clonotype was counted a few times. For TCR beta, libraries came from iRepertoire HTBI primers and Arm-PCR of CDR3 regions. TCRdb reprocessed the multiplex PCR reads with MiXCR, giving one entry per CDR3 protein. This table has about 460,000 distinct CDR3 sequences, about 22% appearing once. This CDR3 is built from 15 residues. In germline, CDR1 is MGHRA, CDR2 YSYEKL. V lost 0 bases and J 5 bases, leaving 11 bases between the germline ends. This sample's time point: persistent/refractory GD, antithyroid drugs over 5 years with positive TRAb. The TCR library was made from RNA that had been extracted from PBMCs in TRIzol.

This receptor was taken from a female donor with Graves disease. Sequenced material: peripheral blood mononuclear cells (PBMCs), taken when the disease was refractory, from a patient treated with antithyroid drugs. The chain carries TRBV4-1 and TRBJ1-5; D gene unclear. CDR3 sequence: CASSQDLGSHQPQHF. The CDR3, as DNA: TGCGCCAGCAGCCAAGATTTGGGGAGTCATCAGCCCCAGCATTTT.